The 6 T cell receptor beta chains given below trace back to one sample, sequenced in a study of blood T cells in healthy people across ages. Alongside a J-beta primer mix, a sample-barcoded 5' primer served in a second PCR lasting roughly 7 to 12 cycles. TCRdb reanalysed the 5' RACE reads using MiXCR and keeps one entry per CDR3 protein. The table records 380,000 or so distinct CDR3 sequences, 50% to 60% of them present only once. Input material: blood. All receptors derive from a man aged 55 to 70 in good health.

The V gene is TRBV6-1, the J gene TRBJ2-3, with 7 bases that match TRBD1. The CDR3 totals 15 residues. Losses at the gene ends were 3 bases for V and 1 base for J; bases not matched to a gene: 4. The germline V gene encodes CDR1 MNHNS and CDR2 SASEGT. DNA for the CDR3: TGTGCCAGCAGTGATGTGGGGACAGGCACAGATACGCAGTATTTT. It encodes CASSDVGTGTDTQYF.

The V and J genes are TRBV6-2 or TRBV6-3 and TRBJ2-5; D remains unclear. The J call may be wrong; the DNA end is better matched by TRBJ2-7. CDR1 is MNHEY, CDR2 SVGEGT, per germline. The CDR3 is made up of 11 amino acids. Written as DNA, the CDR3 is TGTGCCAGCAGTTATATGAACGAGCAGTACTTC. Translation: CASSYMNEQYF.

This clonotype was counted between two and nine times. This chain joins TRBV12-3 or TRBV12-4 and TRBJ2-1, with 10 nucleotides matching TRBD1. The CDR3 is 15 amino acids. V trimming: 6 bases; J trimming: 2 bases; junction bases outside the gene matches: 4. Written as DNA, the CDR3 is TGTGCCAGCAGGCTAGGACAGGGGGCCTACAATGAGCAGTTCTTC. Translated: CASRLGQGAYNEQFF.

This chain uses TRBV3-1 with TRBJ1-2, with 8 bases aligning to TRBD1. The trim removed 4 bases at V and 8 bases at J, leaving 9 bases unmatched. The CDR3 loop spans 14 amino acids. CDR1 is LGHDT, CDR2 YNNKEL, per germline (reference sequence). CDR3 sequence: CASSPQTGAPGYTF. As DNA, the CDR3 is TGTGCCAGCAGCCCTCAGACAGGGGCACCCGGCTACACCTTC. Variable domain in full (rest from reference TRBV3-1 and TRBJ1-2): DTAVSQTPKYLVTQMGNDKSIKCEQNLGHDTMYWYKQDSKKFLKIMFSYNNKELIINETVPNRFSPKSPDKAHLNLHINSLELGDSAVYFCASSPQTGAPGYTFGSGTRLTVV.

The rearrangement links TRBV29-1 to TRBJ2-4; no clear D gene. The germline gives CDR1 SQVTM, CDR2 ANQGSEA. Trimming cost V 6 bases and J 13 bases, with 22 bases left between them. CDR3 length: 13 amino acids. CDR3 sequence: CSVEVRSYNEQYF. In nucleotides, the CDR3 is TGCAGCGTCGAGGTACGCTCCTACAATGAGCAGTACTTC. The full variable domain, rest sourced from reference TRBV29-1 and TRBJ2-4, is SAVISQKPSRDICQRGTSLTIQCQVDSQVTMMFWYRQQPGQSLTLIATANQGSEATYESGFVIDKFPISRPNLTFSTLTVSNMSPEDSSIYLCSVEVRSYNEQYFGAGTRLSVL.

This chain links TRBV20-1 with TRBJ2-3; D may be TRBD1 (5 bases). The length of the CDR3 is 13 residues. The germline V gene has CDR1 DFQATT and CDR2 SNEGSKA (reference sequence). V lost 2 bases and J lost 8, with 14 bases in between. Here the CDR3 DNA reads TGCAGTGCTAGAACAGGCTTCGCCGGTACGCAGTATTTT. It is translated as CSARTGFAGTQYF.